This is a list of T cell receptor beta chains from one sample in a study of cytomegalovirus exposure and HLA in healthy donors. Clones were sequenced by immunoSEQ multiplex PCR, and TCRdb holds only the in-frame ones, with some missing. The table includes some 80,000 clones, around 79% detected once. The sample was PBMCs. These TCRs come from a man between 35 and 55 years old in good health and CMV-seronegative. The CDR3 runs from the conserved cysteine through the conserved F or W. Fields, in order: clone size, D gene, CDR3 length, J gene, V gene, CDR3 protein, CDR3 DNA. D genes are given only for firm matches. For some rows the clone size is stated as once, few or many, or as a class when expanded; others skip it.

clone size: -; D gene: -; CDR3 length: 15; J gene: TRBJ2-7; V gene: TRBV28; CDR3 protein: CASSTRDRERYEQYF; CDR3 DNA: TGTGCCAGCAGTACCCGGGACCGGGAGAGGTACGAGCAGTACTTC
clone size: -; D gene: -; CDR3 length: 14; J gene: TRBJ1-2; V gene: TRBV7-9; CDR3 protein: CASSQGVGNYGYTF; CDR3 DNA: TGTGCCAGCAGCCAGGGTGTTGGTAACTATGGCTACACCTTC
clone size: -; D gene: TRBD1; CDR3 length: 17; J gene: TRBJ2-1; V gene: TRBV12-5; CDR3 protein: CASGLAQGQNKWNEQFF; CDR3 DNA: TGTGCTAGTGGTTTAGCCCAGGGACAGAATAAGTGGAATGAGCAGTTCTTC
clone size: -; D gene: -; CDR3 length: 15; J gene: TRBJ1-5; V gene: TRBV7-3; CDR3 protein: CASSPWGGGNQPQHF; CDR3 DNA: TGTGCCAGCAGCCCGTGGGGGGGTGGAAATCAGCCCCAGCATTTT
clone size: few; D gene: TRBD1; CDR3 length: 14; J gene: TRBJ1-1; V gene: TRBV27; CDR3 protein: CASSWDRRNTEAFF; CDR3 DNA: TGTGCCAGCAGTTGGGACAGGCGAAACACTGAAGCTTTCTTT
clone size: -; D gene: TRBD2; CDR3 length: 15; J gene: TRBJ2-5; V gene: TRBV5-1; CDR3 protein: CASSLVAGELETQYF; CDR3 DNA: TGCGCCAGCAGCTTGGTTGCGGGAGAATTAGAGACCCAGTACTTC
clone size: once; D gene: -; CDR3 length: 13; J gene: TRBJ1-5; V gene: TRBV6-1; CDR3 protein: CATRPVSNQPQHF; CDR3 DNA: TGTGCCACCCGTCCAGTTAGCAATCAGCCCCAGCATTTT
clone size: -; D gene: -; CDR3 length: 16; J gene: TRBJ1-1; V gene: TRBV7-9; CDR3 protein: CASSPSIGGRNTEAFF; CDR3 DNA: TGTGCCAGCAGTCCAAGTATCGGGGGGCGAAACACTGAAGCTTTCTTT
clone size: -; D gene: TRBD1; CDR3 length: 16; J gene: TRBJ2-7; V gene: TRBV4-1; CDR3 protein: CASSQEETGGYREQYF; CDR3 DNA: TGCGCCAGCAGCCAAGAGGAGACAGGGGGCTATCGAGAGCAGTACTTC
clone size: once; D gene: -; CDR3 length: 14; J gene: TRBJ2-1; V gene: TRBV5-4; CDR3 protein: CASSLAEHSDEQFF; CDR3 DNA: TGTGCCAGCAGCTTAGCGGAGCATTCGGATGAGCAGTTCTTC
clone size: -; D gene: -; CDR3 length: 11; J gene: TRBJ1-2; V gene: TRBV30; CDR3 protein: CAWTESGGYTF; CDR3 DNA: TGTGCCTGGACAGAGTCGGGAGGCTACACCTTC
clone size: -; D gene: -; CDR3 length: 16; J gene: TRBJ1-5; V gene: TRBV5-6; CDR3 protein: CASSYGGGMGNQPQHF; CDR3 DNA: TGTGCCAGCAGCTACGGTGGAGGGATGGGCAATCAGCCCCAGCATTTT
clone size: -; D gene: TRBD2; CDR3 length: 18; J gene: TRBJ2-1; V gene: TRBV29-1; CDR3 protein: CSVIPGLADLSSYNEQFF; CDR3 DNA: TGCAGCGTCATACCGGGACTAGCGGACCTCAGCTCCTACAATGAGCAGTTCTTC
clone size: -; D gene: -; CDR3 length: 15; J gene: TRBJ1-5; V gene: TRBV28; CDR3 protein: CASSLFRGGNQPQHF; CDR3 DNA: TGTGCCAGCAGTTTATTCCGGGGGGGGAATCAGCCCCAGCATTTT
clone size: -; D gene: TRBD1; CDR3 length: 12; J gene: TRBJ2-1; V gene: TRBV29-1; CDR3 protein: CSGGQGQGEQFF; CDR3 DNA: TGCAGCGGGGGACAGGGTCAAGGCGAGCAGTTCTTC
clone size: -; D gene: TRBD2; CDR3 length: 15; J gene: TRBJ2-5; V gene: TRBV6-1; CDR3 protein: CASSRLAGVQETQYF; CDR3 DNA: TGTGCCAGCAGTCGCCTAGCGGGAGTGCAAGAGACCCAGTACTTC
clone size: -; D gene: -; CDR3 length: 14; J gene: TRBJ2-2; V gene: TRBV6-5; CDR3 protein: CASTRQQVTGELFF; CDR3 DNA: TGTGCCAGCACAAGGCAGCAGGTCACCGGGGAGCTGTTTTTT
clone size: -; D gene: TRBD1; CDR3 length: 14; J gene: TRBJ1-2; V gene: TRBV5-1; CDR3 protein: CASSLHGTGVGYTF; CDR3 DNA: TGCGCCAGCAGCTTGCATGGGACAGGGGTAGGCTACACCTTC
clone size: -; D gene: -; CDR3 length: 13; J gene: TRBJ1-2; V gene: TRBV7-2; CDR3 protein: CASSPGLYYGYTF; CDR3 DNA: TGTGCCAGCAGCCCGGGACTTTACTATGGCTACACCTTC
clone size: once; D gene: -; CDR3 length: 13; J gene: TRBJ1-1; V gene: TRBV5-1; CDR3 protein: CASIPVGGTEAFF; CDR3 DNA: TGCGCCAGCATCCCCGTGGGGGGCACTGAAGCTTTCTTT
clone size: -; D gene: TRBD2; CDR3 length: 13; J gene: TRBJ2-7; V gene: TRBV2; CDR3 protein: CASSGTSFGEQYF; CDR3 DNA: TGTGCCAGCAGTGGGACTAGCTTCGGCGAGCAGTACTTC
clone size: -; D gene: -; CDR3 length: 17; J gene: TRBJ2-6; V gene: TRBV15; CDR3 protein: CATSRLSTSSGANVLTF; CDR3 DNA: TGTGCCACCAGCAGATTAAGTACAAGCTCTGGGGCCAACGTCCTGACTTTC
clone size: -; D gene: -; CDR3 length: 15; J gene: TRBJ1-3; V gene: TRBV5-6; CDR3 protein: CASSNLRVSGNTIYF; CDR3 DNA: TGTGCCAGCAGCAACCTCAGGGTCTCTGGAAACACCATATATTTT
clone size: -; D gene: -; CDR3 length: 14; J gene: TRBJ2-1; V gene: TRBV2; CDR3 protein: CASKGASLFDEQFF; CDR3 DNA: TGTGCCAGCAAGGGAGCGAGTCTCTTCGATGAGCAGTTCTTC
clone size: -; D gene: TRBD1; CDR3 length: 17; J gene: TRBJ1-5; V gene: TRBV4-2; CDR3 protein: CASSQELATQGNQPQHF; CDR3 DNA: TGTGCCAGCAGCCAAGAGCTGGCTACACAGGGGAATCAGCCCCAGCATTTT
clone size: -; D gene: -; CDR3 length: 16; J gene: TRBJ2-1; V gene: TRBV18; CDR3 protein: CASSPMTGSSYNEQFF; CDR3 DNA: TGTGCCAGCTCACCCATGACTGGAAGCTCCTACAATGAGCAGTTCTTC
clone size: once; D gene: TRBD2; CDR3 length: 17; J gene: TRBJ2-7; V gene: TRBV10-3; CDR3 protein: CAISESSTSGVSYEQYF; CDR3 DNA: TGTGCCATCAGTGAGTCGTCGACTAGCGGGGTCTCCTACGAGCAGTACTTC
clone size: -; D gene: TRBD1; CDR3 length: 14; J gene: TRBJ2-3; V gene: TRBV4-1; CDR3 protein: CASSPRQGMDTQYF; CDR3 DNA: TGCGCCAGCAGCCCTAGACAGGGTATGGATACGCAGTATTTT
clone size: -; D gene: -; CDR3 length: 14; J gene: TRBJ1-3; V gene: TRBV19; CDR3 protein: CASSTAGERNTIYF; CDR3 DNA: TGTGCCAGTAGTACCGCCGGGGAGCGAAACACCATATATTTT
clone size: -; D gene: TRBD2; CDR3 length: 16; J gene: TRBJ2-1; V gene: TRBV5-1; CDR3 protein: CASSTGTSGSGDEQFF; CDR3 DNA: TGCGCCAGCAGCACCGGGACTAGCGGGAGTGGGGATGAGCAGTTCTTC
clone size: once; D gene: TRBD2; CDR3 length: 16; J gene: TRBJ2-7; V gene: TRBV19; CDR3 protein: CASSPSAGVAVYEQYF; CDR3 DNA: TGTGCCAGTAGTCCCTCGGCGGGAGTGGCAGTCTACGAGCAGTACTTC
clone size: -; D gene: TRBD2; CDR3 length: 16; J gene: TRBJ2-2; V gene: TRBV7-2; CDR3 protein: CASSLAVTSGGGELFF; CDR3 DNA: TGTGCCAGCAGCTTAGCCGTCACTAGCGGGGGCGGGGAGCTGTTTTTT
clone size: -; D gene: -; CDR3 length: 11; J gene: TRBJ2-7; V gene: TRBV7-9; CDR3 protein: CASSLSIEPYF; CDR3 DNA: TGTGCCAGCAGCCTTAGTATTGAGCCGTACTTC
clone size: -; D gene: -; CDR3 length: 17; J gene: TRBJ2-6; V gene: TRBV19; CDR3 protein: CASSGRPAGVGANVLTF; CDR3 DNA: TGTGCCAGTAGTGGACGACCCGCGGGTGTTGGGGCCAACGTCCTGACTTTC
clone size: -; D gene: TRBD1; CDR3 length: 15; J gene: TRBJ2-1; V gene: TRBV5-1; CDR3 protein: CASSFGQGPSNEQFF; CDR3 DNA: TGCGCCAGCAGCTTCGGACAGGGTCCTTCGAATGAGCAGTTCTTC
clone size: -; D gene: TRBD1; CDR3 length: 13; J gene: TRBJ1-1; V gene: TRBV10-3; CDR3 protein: CAISGTGGTEAFF; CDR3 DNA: TGTGCCATCAGTGGCACAGGGGGCACTGAAGCTTTCTTT
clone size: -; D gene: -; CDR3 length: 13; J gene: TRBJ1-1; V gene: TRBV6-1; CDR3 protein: CAIGKGREWEAFF; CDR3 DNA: TGTGCCATCGGAAAAGGGAGAGAATGGGAAGCTTTCTTT
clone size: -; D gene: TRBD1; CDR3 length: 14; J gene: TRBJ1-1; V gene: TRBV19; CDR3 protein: CASSLTTGIPEAFF; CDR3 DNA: TGTGCCAGTAGTTTGACGACAGGGATCCCTGAAGCTTTCTTT
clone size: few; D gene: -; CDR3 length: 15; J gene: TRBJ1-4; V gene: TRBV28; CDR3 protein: CASSSQDATNEKLFF; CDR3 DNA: TGTGCCAGCAGCTCACAGGATGCAACTAATGAAAAACTGTTTTTT
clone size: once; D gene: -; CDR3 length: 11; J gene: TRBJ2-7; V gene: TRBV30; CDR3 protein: CAWSVGDEQYF; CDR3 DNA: TGTGCCTGGAGTGTCGGGGACGAGCAGTACTTC
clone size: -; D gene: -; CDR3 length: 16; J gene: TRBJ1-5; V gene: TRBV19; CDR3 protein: CASTPGIPYSNQPQHF; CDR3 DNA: TGTGCCAGTACGCCAGGGATCCCTTATAGCAATCAGCCCCAGCATTTT
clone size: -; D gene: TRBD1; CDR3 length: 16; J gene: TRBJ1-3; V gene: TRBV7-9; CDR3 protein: CASSSLRGPAGNTIYF; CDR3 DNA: TGTGCCAGCAGCAGCTTGAGGGGGCCCGCTGGAAACACCATATATTTT
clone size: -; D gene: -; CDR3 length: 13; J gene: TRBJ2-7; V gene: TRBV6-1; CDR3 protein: CASSEGLIYEQYF; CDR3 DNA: TGTGCCAGCAGTGAAGGACTGATCTACGAGCAGTACTTC
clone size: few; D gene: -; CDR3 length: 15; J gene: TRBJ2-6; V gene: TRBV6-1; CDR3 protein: CASTDTPSGANVLTF; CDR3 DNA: TGTGCCAGCACAGACACTCCCTCTGGGGCCAACGTCCTGACTTTC
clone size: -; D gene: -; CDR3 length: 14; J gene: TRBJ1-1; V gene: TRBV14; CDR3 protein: CASSPSAGSTEAFF; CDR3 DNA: TGTGCCAGCAGCCCCTCCGCTGGGAGCACTGAAGCTTTCTTT
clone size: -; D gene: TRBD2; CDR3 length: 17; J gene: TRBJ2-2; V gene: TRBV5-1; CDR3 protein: CASSLLAGRANTGELFF; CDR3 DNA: TGCGCCAGCAGCTTATTAGCCGGGAGGGCGAACACCGGGGAGCTGTTTTTT
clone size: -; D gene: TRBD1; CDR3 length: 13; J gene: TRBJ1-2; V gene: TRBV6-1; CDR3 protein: CASSEQGDRGYTF; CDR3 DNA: TGTGCCAGCAGTGAACAGGGGGATCGTGGCTACACCTTC
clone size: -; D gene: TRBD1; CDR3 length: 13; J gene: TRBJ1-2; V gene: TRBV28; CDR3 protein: CASSWGQGYGYTF; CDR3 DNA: TGTGCCAGCAGTTGGGGACAGGGCTATGGCTACACCTTC
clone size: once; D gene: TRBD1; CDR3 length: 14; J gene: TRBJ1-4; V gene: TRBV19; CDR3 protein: CASSFTGGDEKLFF; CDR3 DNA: TGTGCCAGTAGTTTCACAGGGGGCGATGAAAAACTGTTTTTT
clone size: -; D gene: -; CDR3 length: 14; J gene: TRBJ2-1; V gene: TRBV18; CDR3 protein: CASSPFERGGEQFF; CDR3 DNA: TGTGCCAGCTCACCTTTCGAGCGAGGCGGTGAGCAGTTCTTC
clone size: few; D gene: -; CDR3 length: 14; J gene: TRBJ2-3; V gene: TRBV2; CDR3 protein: CASRGTSVVDTQYF; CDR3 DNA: TGTGCCAGCAGAGGGACTTCTGTCGTAGATACGCAGTATTTT
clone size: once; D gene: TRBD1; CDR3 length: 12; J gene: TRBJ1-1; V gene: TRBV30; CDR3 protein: CAWDRADTEAFF; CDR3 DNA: TGTGCCTGGGACAGGGCGGACACTGAAGCTTTCTTT
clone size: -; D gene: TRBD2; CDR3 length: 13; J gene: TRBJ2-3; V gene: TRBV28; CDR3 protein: CASTLGGADTQYF; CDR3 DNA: TGTGCCAGCACCCTTGGGGGGGCAGATACGCAGTATTTT
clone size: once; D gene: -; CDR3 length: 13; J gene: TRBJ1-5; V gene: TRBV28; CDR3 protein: CAGNGDSNQPQHF; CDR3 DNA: TGTGCCGGCAACGGAGATAGCAATCAGCCCCAGCATTTT
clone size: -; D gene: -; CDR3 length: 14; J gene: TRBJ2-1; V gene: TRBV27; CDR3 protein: CATQASLSYNEQFF; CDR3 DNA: TGTGCCACTCAGGCGTCTCTCTCCTACAATGAGCAGTTCTTC
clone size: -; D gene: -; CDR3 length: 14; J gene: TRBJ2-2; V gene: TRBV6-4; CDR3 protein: CASSAGQNTGELFF; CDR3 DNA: TGTGCCAGCAGTGCTGGACAAAACACCGGGGAGCTGTTTTTT
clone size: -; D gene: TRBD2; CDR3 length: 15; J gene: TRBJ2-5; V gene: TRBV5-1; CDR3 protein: CASSLSGRREETQYF; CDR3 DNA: TGCGCCAGCAGCTTAAGCGGGAGAAGGGAAGAGACCCAGTACTTC
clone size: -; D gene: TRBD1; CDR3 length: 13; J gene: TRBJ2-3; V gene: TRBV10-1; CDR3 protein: CASRGQSTDTQYF; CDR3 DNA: TGCGCCAGCAGGGGACAGAGCACAGATACGCAGTATTTT
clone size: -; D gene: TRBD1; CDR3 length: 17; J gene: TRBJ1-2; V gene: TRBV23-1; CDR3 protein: CASSAWDRYIFGYGYTF; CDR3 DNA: TGCGCCAGCAGTGCCTGGGACAGGTATATTTTTGGCTATGGCTACACCTTC
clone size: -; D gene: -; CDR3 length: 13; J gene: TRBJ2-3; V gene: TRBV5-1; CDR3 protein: CASSFSGTDTQYF; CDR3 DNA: TGCGCCAGCAGCTTTTCGGGCACAGATACGCAGTATTTT